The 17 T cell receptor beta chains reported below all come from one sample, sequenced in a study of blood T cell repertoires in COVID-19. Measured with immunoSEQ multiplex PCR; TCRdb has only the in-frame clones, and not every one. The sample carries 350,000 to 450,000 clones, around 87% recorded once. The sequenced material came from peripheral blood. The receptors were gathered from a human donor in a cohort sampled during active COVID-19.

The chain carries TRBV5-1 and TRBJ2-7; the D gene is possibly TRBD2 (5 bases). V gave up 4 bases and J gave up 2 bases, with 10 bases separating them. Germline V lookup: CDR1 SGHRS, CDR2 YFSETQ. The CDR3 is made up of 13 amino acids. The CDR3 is CASSMDLTYEQYF. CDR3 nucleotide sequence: TGCGCCAGCAGCATGGACTTAACCTACGAGCAGTACTTC.

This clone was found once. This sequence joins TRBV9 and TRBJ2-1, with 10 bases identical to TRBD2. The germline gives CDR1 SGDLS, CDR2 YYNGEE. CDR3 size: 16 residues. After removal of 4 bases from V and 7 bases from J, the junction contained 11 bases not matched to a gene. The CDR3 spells CASSKTSGFSGNEQFF. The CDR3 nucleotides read TGTGCCAGCAGCAAGACTAGCGGGTTCTCTGGGAATGAGCAGTTCTTC.

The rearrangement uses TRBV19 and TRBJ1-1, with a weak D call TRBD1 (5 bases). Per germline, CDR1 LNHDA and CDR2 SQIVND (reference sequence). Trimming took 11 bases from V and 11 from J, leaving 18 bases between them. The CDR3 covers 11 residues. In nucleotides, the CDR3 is TGTGCCCCAAAGGTTGGTTCAGGGGCTTTCTTT. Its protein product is CAPKVGSGAFF.

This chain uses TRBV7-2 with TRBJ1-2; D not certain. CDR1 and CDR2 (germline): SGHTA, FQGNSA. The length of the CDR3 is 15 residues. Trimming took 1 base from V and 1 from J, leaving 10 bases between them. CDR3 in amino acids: CASSLGASGNYGYTF. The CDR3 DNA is TGTGCCAGCAGCTTAGGGGCCAGTGGTAACTATGGCTACACCTTC.

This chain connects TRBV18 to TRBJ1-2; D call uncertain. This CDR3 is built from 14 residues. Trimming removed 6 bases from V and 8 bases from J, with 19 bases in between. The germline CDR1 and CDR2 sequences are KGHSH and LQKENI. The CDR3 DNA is TGTGCCAGCTCGCCCCGGGAGGAGGCGAGGGGCTACACCTTC. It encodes CASSPREEARGYTF.

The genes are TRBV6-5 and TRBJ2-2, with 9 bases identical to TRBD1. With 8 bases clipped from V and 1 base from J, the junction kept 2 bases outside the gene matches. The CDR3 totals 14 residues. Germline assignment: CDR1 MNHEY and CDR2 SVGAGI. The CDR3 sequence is CASWGQGNTGELFF. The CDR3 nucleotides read TGTGCCAGCTGGGGACAGGGGAACACCGGGGAGCTGTTTTTT.

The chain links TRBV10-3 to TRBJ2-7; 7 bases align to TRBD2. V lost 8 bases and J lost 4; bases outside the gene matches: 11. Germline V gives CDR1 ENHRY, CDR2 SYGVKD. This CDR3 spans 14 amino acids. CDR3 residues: CAISGASGDYEQYF. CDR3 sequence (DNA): TGTGCCATCTCCGGTGCCAGCGGGGATTACGAGCAGTACTTC.

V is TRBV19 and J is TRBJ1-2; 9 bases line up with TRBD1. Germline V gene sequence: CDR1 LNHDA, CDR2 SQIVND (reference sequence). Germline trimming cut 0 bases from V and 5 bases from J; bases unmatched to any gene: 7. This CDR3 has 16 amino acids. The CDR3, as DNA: TGTGCCAGTAGTATAGACGACAGGGGGGAGGGGTATGGCTACACCTTC. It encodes CASSIDDRGEGYGYTF.

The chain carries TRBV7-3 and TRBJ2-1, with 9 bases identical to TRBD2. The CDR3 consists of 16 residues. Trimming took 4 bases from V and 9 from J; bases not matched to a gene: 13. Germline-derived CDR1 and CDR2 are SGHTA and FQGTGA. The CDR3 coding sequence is TGTGCCAGCAGCTCCCAGGGGCTAGCGGGGTATACTGAGCAGTTCTTC. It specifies CASSSQGLAGYTEQFF.

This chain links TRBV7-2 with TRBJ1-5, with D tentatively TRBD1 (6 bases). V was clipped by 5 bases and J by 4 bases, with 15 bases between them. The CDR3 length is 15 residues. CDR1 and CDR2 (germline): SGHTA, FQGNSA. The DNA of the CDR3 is TGTGCCAGCAGCCTGGACAGCGGCAGGAATCAGCCCCAGCATTTT. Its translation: CASSLDSGRNQPQHF.

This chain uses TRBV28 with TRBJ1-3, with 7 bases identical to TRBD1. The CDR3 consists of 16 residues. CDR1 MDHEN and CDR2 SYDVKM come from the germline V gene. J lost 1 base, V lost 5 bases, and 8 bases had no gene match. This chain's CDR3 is CASSATGYHSGNTIYF. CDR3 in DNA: TGTGCCAGCAGTGCGACAGGGTACCATTCTGGAAACACCATATATTTT.

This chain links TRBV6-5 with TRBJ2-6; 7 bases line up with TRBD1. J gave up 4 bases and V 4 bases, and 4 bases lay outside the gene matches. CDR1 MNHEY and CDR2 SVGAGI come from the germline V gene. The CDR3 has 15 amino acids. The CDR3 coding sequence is TGTGCCAGCAGTTCCAGGGGGACAGGGGCCAACGTCCTGACTTTC. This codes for CASSSRGTGANVLTF.

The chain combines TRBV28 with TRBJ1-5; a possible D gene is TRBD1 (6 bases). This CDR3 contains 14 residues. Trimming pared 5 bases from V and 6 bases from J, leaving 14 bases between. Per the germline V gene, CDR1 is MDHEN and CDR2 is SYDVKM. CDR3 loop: CASSIHRELQPQHF. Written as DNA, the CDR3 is TGTGCCAGCAGTATACACAGGGAGCTTCAGCCCCAGCATTTT.

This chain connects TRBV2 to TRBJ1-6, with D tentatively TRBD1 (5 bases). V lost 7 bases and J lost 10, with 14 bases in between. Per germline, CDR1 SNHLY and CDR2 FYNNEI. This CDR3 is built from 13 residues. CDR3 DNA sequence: TGTGCCAGCATCCGGGACGGGAGCTCACCCCTCCACTTT. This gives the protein CASIRDGSSPLHF.

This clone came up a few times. Written as DNA, the CDR3 is TGTGCCAGCAGTTTGGGACTGCCACCGGGACTAGCGGGACCCACAAAGGCCCTCGAGCAGTACTTC. Its protein product is CASSLGLPPGLAGPTKALEQYF. This chain uses TRBV28 with TRBJ2-7; 13 nucleotides agree with TRBD2. The length of the CDR3 is 22 residues. Germline trimming cut 3 bases from V and 6 bases from J; bases unmatched to any gene: 26. Germline V gives CDR1 MDHEN, CDR2 SYDVKM. The full variable domain, rest sourced from reference TRBV28 and TRBJ2-7, is DVKVTQSSRYLVKRTGEKVFLECVQDMDHENMFWYRQDPGLGLRLIYFSYDVKMKEKGDIPEGYSVSREKKERFSLILESASTNQTSMYLCASSLGLPPGLAGPTKALEQYFGPGTRLTVT.

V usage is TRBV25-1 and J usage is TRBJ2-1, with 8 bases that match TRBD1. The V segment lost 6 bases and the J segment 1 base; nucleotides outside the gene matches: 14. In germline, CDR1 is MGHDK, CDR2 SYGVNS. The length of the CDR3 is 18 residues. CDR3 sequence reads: CASSEQGAHPLSYNEQFF. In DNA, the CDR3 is TGTGCCAGCAGCGAGCAGGGGGCACATCCCCTATCCTACAATGAGCAGTTCTTC.

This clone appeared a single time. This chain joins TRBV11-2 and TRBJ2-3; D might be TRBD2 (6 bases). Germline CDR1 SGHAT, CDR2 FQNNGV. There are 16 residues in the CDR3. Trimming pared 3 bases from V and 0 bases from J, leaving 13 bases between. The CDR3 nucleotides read TGTGCCAGCAGCTTGGCGGGGCGGCCTAGCACAGATACGCAGTATTTT. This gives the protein CASSLAGRPSTDTQYF.